One sample yielded the 21 T cell receptor beta chains listed below, sequenced in a study of shared clonotypes between healthy human individuals. Profiling relied on immunoSEQ multiplex PCR, and the TCRdb table lists in-frame clones only, not all of them. The data show about 590,000 clones, roughly 96% seen once. Only CD45RO-negative cells positively selected for CCR7 counted as naive CD8 cells, so terminally differentiated effector memory CD45RA+ cells were excluded. What was sequenced was naive CD8+ T cells sorted from blood. The receptors were gathered from a young woman in good health.

Concerning this clone itself: Distinct nucleotide sequences in the sample also encode this CDR3. This chain connects TRBV2 to TRBJ2-7; the D is unclear. The CDR3 is 11 residues long. Germline V lookup: CDR1 SNHLY, CDR2 FYNNEI. Trimming left V 6 bases short and J 3 bases short, with 6 bases between. The CDR3, as DNA: TGTGCCAGCAGCAACAGCTACGAGCAGTACTTC. Amino acid sequence: CASSNSYEQYF.

This chain connects TRBV28 to TRBJ2-5, with unresolved D. The CDR3 covers 14 residues. Trimming left V 2 bases short and J 0 bases short, with 7 bases between. Germline V gene data show CDR1 as MDHEN and CDR2 as SYDVKM. CDR3 coding DNA: TGTGCCAGCAGTTTAGCGGAATACCAAGAGACCCAGTACTTC. It codes for CASSLAEYQETQYF.

With regard to this clone: This sample includes further DNA sequences coding for the same CDR3. The V gene is TRBV19, the J gene TRBJ1-1; no reliable D call. The V gene lost 3 bases and the J gene lost 1 base, with 6 bases spanning the gap. The CDR3 spans 13 residues. CDR1 is LNHDA, CDR2 SQIVND, per germline (reference sequence). The CDR3 reads CASSISGNTEAFF. The DNA of the CDR3 is TGTGCCAGTAGTATCTCTGGGAACACTGAAGCTTTCTTT.

V usage is TRBV9 and J usage is TRBJ2-3, with D possibly TRBD2 on 6 matching bases. The CDR3 totals 15 residues. In germline, CDR1 is SGDLS, CDR2 YYNGEE. V lost 0 bases to trimming and J lost 1 base, with 9 bases between them. The CDR3 region is CASSVEVAGTDTQYF. The CDR3 DNA is TGTGCCAGCAGCGTAGAGGTAGCGGGCACAGATACGCAGTATTTT.

V and J are TRBV9 and TRBJ2-7; possibly TRBD1 for D (6 bases). CDR1 and CDR2 (germline): SGDLS, YYNGEE. Trimming removed 4 bases from V and 3 bases from J, with 11 bases in between. The CDR3 is 13 amino acids. The CDR3 reads CASSPPTGYEQYF. The CDR3 DNA is TGTGCCAGCAGCCCCCCGACAGGCTACGAGCAGTACTTC.

The chain has TRBV28 and TRBJ2-1, with 12 bases identical to TRBD2. The V and J ends lost 7 bases and 5 bases, in that order; junction bases with no gene match: 3. The CDR3 spans 14 residues. The germline gives CDR1 MDHEN, CDR2 SYDVKM. The CDR3 region has the DNA TGTGCCAGCACCCTAGCGGGAGGGGACAATGAGCAGTTCTTC. The encoded protein is CASTLAGGDNEQFF. Drawing the rest from reference TRBV28 and TRBJ2-1, the complete variable domain is DVKVTQSSRYLVKRTGEKVFLECVQDMDHENMFWYRQDPGLGLRLIYFSYDVKMKEKGDIPEGYSVSREKKERFSLILESASTNQTSMYLCASTLAGGDNEQFFGPGTRLTVL.

The rearrangement joins TRBV6-6 to TRBJ2-5; possible D gene TRBD2, 5 bases. V lost 0 bases, J lost 5 bases, and 13 bases lay in between. This CDR3 spans 15 amino acids. Germline lookup yields CDR1 MNHNY and CDR2 SVGAGI (reference sequence). The CDR3 protein is CASSYSDSLGETQYF. DNA of the CDR3: TGTGCCAGCAGTTACTCGGACTCTCTTGGGGAGACCCAGTACTTC.

The V and J genes are TRBV9 and TRBJ2-3; D ambiguous. V gave up 6 bases and J gave up 5 bases, with 13 bases separating them. This CDR3 spans 13 amino acids. Germline values: CDR1 SGDLS, CDR2 YYNGEE. CDR3 region: CASTDSRIDTQYF. The CDR3 DNA sequence: TGTGCCAGCACCGACTCTCGGATAGATACGCAGTATTTT.

J is TRBJ1-1 and V is TRBV27; D gene unclear. Per the germline V gene, CDR1 is MNHEY and CDR2 is SMNVEV (reference sequence). The CDR3 totals 12 residues. V was cut by 8 bases and J by 1 base, with 8 bases left in between. CDR3 in DNA: TGTGCCAGCCGGGGAGAGAACACTGAAGCTTTCTTT. It is translated as CASRGENTEAFF.

Only one count was recorded for this clone. The chain employs TRBV11-2 and TRBJ1-2, with unresolved D. This CDR3 region has 17 residues. Trimming removed 5 bases at V and 7 bases at J, with 26 bases between. In germline, CDR1 is SGHAT, CDR2 FQNNGV. Written as DNA, the CDR3 is TGTGCCAGCAGCATAGTACGCCAGGAGCTACGATTCGGTGGCTACACCTTC. Translation gives CASSIVRQELRFGGYTF.

The chain recombines TRBV5-4 with TRBJ2-2, with no clear D. Trimming shortened V by 6 bases and J by 4 bases, and 7 bases separated the two germline ends. This CDR3 spans 12 amino acids. Germline-derived CDR1 and CDR2 are SGHNT and YYREEE (reference sequence). The CDR3 spells CASKVSTGELFF. CDR3 DNA: TGTGCCAGCAAGGTTAGCACCGGGGAGCTGTTTTTT. Full variable domain (remainder filled in from reference TRBV5-4 and TRBJ2-2): ETGVTQSPTHLIKTRGQQVTLRCSSQSGHNTVSWYQQALGQGPQFIFQYYREEENGRGNFPPRFSGLQFPNYSSELNVNALELDDSALYLCASKVSTGELFFGEGSRLTVL.

V gene TRBV7-8 combines with J gene TRBJ2-7; D is ambiguous. The ends were cut back, 2 bases at V and 5 bases at J, with 10 bases in the middle. The germline V gene encodes CDR1 SGHVS and CDR2 FQNEAQ. CDR3 length equals 13 residues. The chain's CDR3 is CASSLSGLHEQYF. For the CDR3, the DNA is TGTGCCAGCAGCTTATCTGGGTTACACGAGCAGTACTTC.

The chain uses TRBV27 and TRBJ2-5; 7 bases align to TRBD1. The CDR3 has 14 residues. Per germline, CDR1 MNHEY and CDR2 SMNVEV (reference sequence). V lost 3 bases to trimming and J lost 10 bases; unmatched junction nucleotides: 11. The CDR3 protein is CASSLTDRRDSQYF. The CDR3 nucleotides read TGTGCCAGCAGTTTGACCGATCGAAGGGACAGCCAGTACTTC.

In nucleotides, the CDR3 is TGTGCCAGCAGTTGGGCTAGCGGGAGGGTGCCCGGGGAGCTGTTTTTT. It specifies CASSWASGRVPGELFF. The chain couples TRBV27 to TRBJ2-2; 12 positions agree with TRBD2. There are 16 residues in the CDR3. Trimming cost V 4 bases and J 6 bases; bases outside gene matches: 6. From germline, CDR1 is MNHEY and CDR2 SMNVEV (reference sequence).

This clone was found once. The chain combines TRBV6-5 with TRBJ2-2; maybe TRBD2 (5 bases). This CDR3 comprises 15 residues. V was trimmed by 2 bases and J by 6 bases, leaving 13 bases between them. The germline V gene encodes CDR1 MNHEY and CDR2 SVGAGI. DNA for the CDR3: TGTGCCAGCAGTTACGACTACCAGAGGGCCGGGGAGCTGTTTTTT. Its protein product is CASSYDYQRAGELFF.

This sequence joins TRBV4-2 and TRBJ2-7, with 12 bases lining up with TRBD1. Germline V gene lookup returns CDR1 LGHNA and CDR2 YNFKEQ. The CDR3 extends over 15 amino acids. V trimming: 3 bases; J trimming: 7 bases; junction bases outside the gene matches: 7. The CDR3 bases are TGTGCCAGCAGCCAGACCGGGACAGGGGGCGGAGAGCAGTACTTC. It is translated as CASSQTGTGGGEQYF.

V and J are TRBV28 and TRBJ1-2; D unresolved. V dropped 4 bases and J dropped 2 bases, with 17 bases sitting between them. CDR3 length equals 16 residues. Per germline, CDR1 MDHEN and CDR2 SYDVKM. The CDR3 loop reads CASSSDRMPLNYGYTF. DNA of the CDR3: TGTGCCAGCAGTTCCGACCGCATGCCCCTAAACTATGGCTACACCTTC.

This sequence joins TRBV4-1 and TRBJ1-1; D not resolved. CDR3 length equals 15 residues. Germline V gene sequence: CDR1 MGHRA, CDR2 YSYEKL. V was cut by 5 bases and J by 1 base, with 14 bases left in between. CDR3 DNA sequence: TGCGCCAGCAGCGTAAGGGCCGTTGGGAACACTGAAGCTTTCTTT. Its protein product is CASSVRAVGNTEAFF.

The CDR3 region is CASSATGAGGYTF. In DNA, the CDR3 is TGTGCCAGCAGCGCCACAGGGGCCGGTGGCTACACCTTC. This chain connects TRBV6-1 to TRBJ1-2; 7 bases line up with TRBD1. The CDR3 totals 13 residues. The germline V gene encodes CDR1 MNHNS and CDR2 SASEGT. J gave up 7 bases and V 6 bases, and 8 bases lay outside the gene matches.

The genes are TRBV2 and TRBJ2-3; possible D gene TRBD2, 5 bases. The CDR3 consists of 14 residues. The V end was cut by 7 bases, the J end by 1 base, with 12 bases between. The germline gives CDR1 SNHLY, CDR2 FYNNEI. CDR3 coding DNA: TGTGCCAGCAACGGCGGGTCACGCACAGATACGCAGTATTTT. It yields the protein CASNGGSRTDTQYF.

The chain links TRBV28 to TRBJ2-7; 7 nucleotides line up with TRBD2. The ends lost 2 bases at V and 7 bases at J; junction bases unmatched: 11. The CDR3 sequence is 15 residues long. Per the germline V gene, CDR1 is MDHEN and CDR2 is SYDVKM. The CDR3: CASSLGRGILREQYF. The CDR3 DNA follows: TGTGCCAGCAGTTTAGGGCGGGGGATCCTGAGAGAGCAGTACTTC.